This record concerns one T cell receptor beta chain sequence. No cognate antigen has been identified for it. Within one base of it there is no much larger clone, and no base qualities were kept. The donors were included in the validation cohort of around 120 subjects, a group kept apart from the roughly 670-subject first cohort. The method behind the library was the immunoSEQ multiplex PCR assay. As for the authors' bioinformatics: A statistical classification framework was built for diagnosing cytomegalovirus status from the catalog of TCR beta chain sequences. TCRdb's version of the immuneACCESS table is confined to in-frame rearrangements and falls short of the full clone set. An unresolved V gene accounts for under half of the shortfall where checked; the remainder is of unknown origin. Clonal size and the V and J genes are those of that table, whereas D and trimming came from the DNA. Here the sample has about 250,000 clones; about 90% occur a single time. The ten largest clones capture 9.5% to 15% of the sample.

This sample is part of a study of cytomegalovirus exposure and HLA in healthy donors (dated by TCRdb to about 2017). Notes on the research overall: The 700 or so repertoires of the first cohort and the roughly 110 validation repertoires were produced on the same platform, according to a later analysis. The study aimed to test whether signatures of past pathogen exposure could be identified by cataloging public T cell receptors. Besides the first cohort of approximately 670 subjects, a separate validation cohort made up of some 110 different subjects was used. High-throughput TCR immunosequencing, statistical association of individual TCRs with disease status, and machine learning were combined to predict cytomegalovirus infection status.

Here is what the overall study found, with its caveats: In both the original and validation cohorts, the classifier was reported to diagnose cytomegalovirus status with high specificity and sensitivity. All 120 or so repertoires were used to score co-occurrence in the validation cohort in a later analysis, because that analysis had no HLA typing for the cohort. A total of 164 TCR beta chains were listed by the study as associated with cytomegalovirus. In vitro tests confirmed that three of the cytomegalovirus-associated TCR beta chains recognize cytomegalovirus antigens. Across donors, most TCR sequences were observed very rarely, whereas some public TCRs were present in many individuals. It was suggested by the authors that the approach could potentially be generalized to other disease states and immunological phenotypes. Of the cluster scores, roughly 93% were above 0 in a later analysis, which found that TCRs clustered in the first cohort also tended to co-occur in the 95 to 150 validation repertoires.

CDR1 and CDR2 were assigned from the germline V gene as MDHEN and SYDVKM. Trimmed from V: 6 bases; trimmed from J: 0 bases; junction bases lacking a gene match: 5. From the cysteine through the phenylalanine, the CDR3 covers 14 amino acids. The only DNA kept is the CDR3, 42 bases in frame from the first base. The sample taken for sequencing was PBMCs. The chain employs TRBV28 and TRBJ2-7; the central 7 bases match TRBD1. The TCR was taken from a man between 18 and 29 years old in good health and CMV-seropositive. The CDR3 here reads CASRDRDSSYEQYF. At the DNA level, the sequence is TGTGCCAGCAGGGACCGGGACAGCTCCTACGAGCAGTACTTC.